This T cell receptor (beta chain) was found in a study of T cells in Graves' hyperthyroidism and ophthalmopathy. Across the whole study: Upon initial diagnosis and before any treatment, peripheral blood was collected. General study points: The blood repertoire included most of the expanded thyroid clonotypes above 0.001.

Uncontrolled infection, other autoimmune disease, pregnancy or lactation excluded patients. Using around 10 ml of fresh peripheral blood, PBMCs were prepared. Ten or more counts support this clonotype. Its antigen is still unknown. It was RNA transcripts that yielded the amplified TCR beta CDR3 regions. HTBI primers were employed in a first-round RT-PCR of the TCR CDR3. TCRdb recomputed calls from the multiplex PCR reads with MiXCR, one row per CDR3 protein. The table shows hundreds of thousands of distinct CDR3 sequences, with around 14% occurring only once. CDR1 MNHNS and CDR2 SASEGT come from the germline V gene. V was clipped by 4 bases and J by 3 bases, with 13 bases between them. The CDR3 spans 14 residues.

The sample was blood. V and J are TRBV6-1 and TRBJ2-7, with D perhaps being TRBD1 or TRBD2 (5 bases each). This clonotype originated in a woman aged 18-30 years with Graves' hyperthyroidism. This CDR3 is CASSGRGVHYEQYF. As DNA, the CDR3 is TGTGCCAGCAGTGGCCGGGGCGTCCACTACGAGCAGTACTTC.